These T cell receptor beta chains were read from a single sample in a study of blood T cell repertoires in COVID-19. The table came from immunoSEQ multiplex PCR; TCRdb's copy has only in-frame clones and leaves some out. Of around 190,000 clones in the sample, 76% were seen once. The sample was PBMCs or T cells enriched from blood (not recorded which). The receptors come from a woman in her forties or fifties with acute COVID-19. Each CDR3 is given with its conserved first and last residue. A D gene is named only where the DNA matches it firmly. Not all rows give a size; the values are once, few, many and, for expanded clones, a class.

V gene: TRBV11-2
CDR3 length: 15
J gene: TRBJ1-1
D gene: -
clone size: -
CDR3 protein: CASSLVGGRNTEAFF
CDR3 DNA: TGTGCCAGCAGCTTAGTGGGAGGGAGGAACACTGAAGCTTTCTTT

V gene: TRBV6-5
CDR3 length: 15
J gene: TRBJ1-6
D gene: -
clone size: -
CDR3 protein: CASSQRDNYNSPLHF
CDR3 DNA: TGTGCCAGCAGTCAAAGGGACAATTATAATTCACCCCTCCACTTT

V gene: TRBV9
CDR3 length: 16
J gene: TRBJ1-6
D gene: TRBD1
clone size: -
CDR3 protein: CASSPRQGGVNSPLHF
CDR3 DNA: TGTGCCAGCAGCCCCCGACAGGGGGGGGTTAATTCACCCCTCCACTTT

V gene: TRBV4-2
CDR3 length: 15
J gene: TRBJ1-5
D gene: -
clone size: -
CDR3 protein: CASSQDLTVGQPQHF
CDR3 DNA: TGTGCCAGCAGCCAAGATCTTACCGTCGGGCAGCCCCAGCATTTT

V gene: TRBV11-1
CDR3 length: 14
J gene: TRBJ2-1
D gene: TRBD2
clone size: -
CDR3 protein: CASSSGGAYNEQFF
CDR3 DNA: TGTGCCAGCTCCAGCGGGGGGGCCTACAATGAGCAGTTCTTC

V gene: TRBV18
CDR3 length: 16
J gene: TRBJ2-1
D gene: TRBD2
clone size: -
CDR3 protein: CASSPRLVGGDNEQFF
CDR3 DNA: TGTGCCAGCTCACCACGTCTGGTCGGGGGGGACAATGAGCAGTTCTTC

V gene: TRBV4-1
CDR3 length: 18
J gene: TRBJ1-4
D gene: TRBD1
clone size: -
CDR3 protein: CASSPRQGRGTTNEKLFF
CDR3 DNA: TGCGCCAGCAGCCCAAGACAGGGGAGGGGGACAACTAATGAAAAACTGTTTTTT

V gene: TRBV28
CDR3 length: 16
J gene: TRBJ2-4
D gene: -
clone size: -
CDR3 protein: CASSFPRRLAKNIQYF
CDR3 DNA: TGTGCCAGCAGTTTTCCCCGGCGGCTAGCCAAAAACATTCAGTACTTC

V gene: TRBV19
CDR3 length: 15
J gene: TRBJ1-4
D gene: TRBD1
clone size: -
CDR3 protein: CASRDPGTGNEKLFF
CDR3 DNA: TGTGCCAGTAGAGACCCCGGGACAGGGAATGAAAAACTGTTTTTT

V gene: TRBV29-1
CDR3 length: 13
J gene: TRBJ1-5
D gene: -
clone size: -
CDR3 protein: CSVVTGGDQPQHF
CDR3 DNA: TGCAGCGTTGTAACGGGGGGGGATCAGCCCCAGCATTTT

V gene: TRBV19
CDR3 length: 13
J gene: TRBJ1-1
D gene: TRBD1
clone size: once
CDR3 protein: CASGDRGNTEAFF
CDR3 DNA: TGTGCCAGTGGTGACAGGGGGAACACTGAAGCTTTCTTT

V gene: TRBV4-2
CDR3 length: 18
J gene: TRBJ1-3
D gene: -
clone size: -
CDR3 protein: CASSQERTATFSGNTIYF
CDR3 DNA: TGTGCCAGCAGCCAAGAAAGGACAGCCACCTTCTCTGGAAACACCATATATTTT

V gene: TRBV7-8
CDR3 length: 12
J gene: TRBJ1-3
D gene: -
clone size: few
CDR3 protein: CASSLSGNTIYF
CDR3 DNA: TGTGCCAGCAGCCTCTCTGGAAACACCATATATTTT

V gene: TRBV19
CDR3 length: 14
J gene: TRBJ2-2
D gene: -
clone size: -
CDR3 protein: CASSIDTANFRLFF
CDR3 DNA: TGTGCCAGTAGTATAGATACCGCCAACTTTAGGCTGTTTTTT

V gene: TRBV5-1
CDR3 length: 15
J gene: TRBJ1-2
D gene: -
clone size: -
CDR3 protein: CASSPGGEGAYGYTF
CDR3 DNA: TGCGCCAGCAGCCCGGGAGGGGAAGGGGCCTATGGCTACACCTTC

V gene: TRBV6-2/TRBV6-3
CDR3 length: 12
J gene: TRBJ1-2
D gene: TRBD1
clone size: -
CDR3 protein: CASSTGEYGYTF
CDR3 DNA: TGTGCCAGCAGCACAGGGGAGTATGGCTACACCTTC

V gene: TRBV5-6
CDR3 length: 16
J gene: TRBJ2-3
D gene: -
clone size: -
CDR3 protein: CASSLVGGAHADTQYF
CDR3 DNA: TGTGCCAGCAGCTTGGTAGGGGGGGCCCACGCAGATACGCAGTATTTT

V gene: TRBV7-6
CDR3 length: 15
J gene: TRBJ2-5
D gene: TRBD2
clone size: -
CDR3 protein: CASSTPGGNQETQYF
CDR3 DNA: TGTGCCAGCAGCACCCCGGGGGGGAACCAAGAGACCCAGTACTTC

V gene: TRBV7-2
CDR3 length: 16
J gene: TRBJ2-4
D gene: -
clone size: -
CDR3 protein: CASSLGLAVNKNIQYF
CDR3 DNA: TGTGCCAGCAGCTTAGGCCTCGCGGTGAACAAAAACATTCAGTACTTC

V gene: TRBV6-5
CDR3 length: 14
J gene: TRBJ2-1
D gene: TRBD2
clone size: -
CDR3 protein: CASRAGTSGNEQFF
CDR3 DNA: TGTGCCAGCAGAGCCGGGACTAGCGGCAATGAGCAGTTCTTC

V gene: TRBV6-5
CDR3 length: 14
J gene: TRBJ1-1
D gene: -
clone size: -
CDR3 protein: CASAEGWENTEAFF
CDR3 DNA: TGTGCCAGCGCCGAGGGTTGGGAGAACACTGAAGCTTTCTTT

V gene: TRBV30
CDR3 length: 15
J gene: TRBJ1-5
D gene: TRBD1
clone size: once
CDR3 protein: CAWSEGAVSNQPQHF
CDR3 DNA: TGTGCCTGGAGCGAGGGGGCTGTTAGCAATCAGCCCCAGCATTTT